A selection of T cell receptor beta chains follows, all from one sample in a study of CD8+CD57+ T cells in acquired aplastic anemia. TCRdb redid the calling of the reads with MiXCR, one entry per CDR3 protein. This repertoire shows 250,000 to 350,000 distinct CDR3 sequences, roughly 50% found once; its top ten account for roughly 8%. The sequenced sample consisted of sorted CD4+, CD8+, or CD8+CD57+ T cells (not recorded which) from PBMCs. These receptors came from a human donor with severe aplastic anemia or a healthy control (not recorded which). The CDR3 runs from the conserved cysteine through the conserved F or W. Fields, in order: V gene, clone size, D gene, J gene, CDR3 protein, CDR3 DNA. D genes are given only for firm matches. Clone size is shown for a subset of rows, as once, few, many or a class of expanded clone.

>TRBV20-1|NA|NA|TRBJ1-5
CSARLTGRYEQPQHF
TGCAGTGCTAGACTCACCGGACGGTACGAGCAGCCCCAGCATTTT
>TRBV29-1|NA|NA|TRBJ2-5
CSVVTGGETQYF
TGCAGCGTAGTTACAGGAGGCGAGACCCAGTACTTC
>TRBV7-2|NA|NA|TRBJ1-5
CASSLQGGFNQPQHF
TGTGCCAGCAGCTTACAGGGAGGTTTCAATCAGCCCCAGCATTTT
>TRBV7-9|few|TRBD2|TRBJ2-5
CASSPGTSGTSHQETQYF
TGTGCCAGCAGCCCCGGGACTAGCGGGACCTCTCACCAAGAGACCCAGTACTTC
>TRBV24-1|many|NA|TRBJ2-2
CATSDPRGNTGELFF
TGTGCCACCAGTGACCCACGGGGTAACACCGGGGAGCTGTTTTTT
>TRBV5-1|NA|TRBD1|TRBJ2-7
CASRPTGDRSYEQYF
TGCGCCAGCAGGCCGACAGGGGACAGAAGCTACGAGCAGTACTTC
>TRBV4-1|NA|NA|TRBJ1-6
CASSQDVGRRVDSPLHF
TGCGCCAGCAGCCAAGACGTGGGCCGCAGGGTGGACTCACCCCTCCACTTT
>TRBV9|NA|TRBD2|TRBJ2-1
CASSVAGTSGLQGEQFF
TGTGCCAGCAGCGTAGCGGGTACTAGCGGGTTACAGGGAGAGCAGTTCTTC
>TRBV10-3|NA|NA|TRBJ1-1
CAISLGQLLNTEAFF
TGTGCCATCAGCCTCGGACAGCTCTTGAACACTGAAGCTTTCTTT
>TRBV7-8|NA|TRBD2|TRBJ2-1
CASSSSGTDYNEQFF
TGTGCCAGCAGCTCCAGCGGGACTGATTACAATGAGCAGTTCTTC
>TRBV2|many|NA|TRBJ2-1
CASSVQYNEQFF
TGTGCCAGCAGTGTCCAGTACAATGAGCAGTTCTTC
>TRBV5-1|NA|NA|TRBJ2-3
CASSVFTGGAGDTQYF
TGCGCCAGCAGCGTATTCACAGGGGGGGCCGGAGATACGCAGTATTTT
>TRBV2|NA|NA|TRBJ2-2
CASSKGLTGELFF
TGTGCCAGCAGTAAGGGACTGACCGGGGAGCTGTTTTTT
>TRBV7-9|NA|NA|TRBJ1-1
CANNRKTGSEAFF
TGTGCCAACAATCGTAAGACGGGGTCGGAAGCTTTCTTT
>TRBV15|NA|NA|TRBJ2-5
CATSTRMETQYF
TGTGCCACTTCGACTCGCATGGAGACCCAGTACTTC
>TRBV19|few|NA|TRBJ1-5
CASSGARQPQHF
TGTGCCAGTAGTGGGGCGAGGCAGCCCCAGCATTTT
>TRBV13|NA|TRBD1|TRBJ1-4
CASSSRTGLEKLFF
TGTGCCAGCAGCTCGAGGACAGGGTTGGAAAAACTGTTTTTT
>TRBV3-2|NA|NA|TRBJ2-7
CASSQIETGIRWYEQYF
TGTGCCAGCAGTCAAATTGAGACAGGGATAAGGTGGTACGAGCAGTACTTC
>TRBV18|few|TRBD1|TRBJ1-2
CASSPRTSVQGDGYTF
TGTGCCAGCTCACCACGAACCTCTGTGCAGGGGGATGGCTACACCTTC
>TRBV4-2|NA|NA|TRBJ2-1
CASSVQGIGAEQFF
TGTGCCAGCAGCGTACAGGGAATCGGAGCTGAGCAGTTCTTC
>TRBV6-2/TRBV6-3|NA|NA|TRBJ2-1
CASSPRIGGDEQFF
TGTGCCAGCAGCCCTAGGATAGGAGGGGATGAGCAGTTCTTC
>TRBV20-1|NA|TRBD2|TRBJ2-1
CSARKTSGTYNEQFF
TGCAGTGCTAGGAAGACTAGCGGAACTTACAATGAGCAGTTCTTC
>TRBV24-1|once|TRBD1|TRBJ2-2
CATSDLLDRVGNTGELFF
TGTGCCACCAGTGATTTGCTAGACAGGGTAGGTAACACCGGGGAGCTGTTTTTT
>TRBV7-2|NA|NA|TRBJ1-6
CTSSLGRRLAGEGTSPLHF
TGTACCAGCAGCTTAGGTCGTCGACTAGCGGGGGAAGGAACTTCACCCCTCCACTTT
>TRBV6-2/TRBV6-3|many|NA|TRBJ2-5
CASSPPRNGPETQYF
TGTGCCAGCAGCCCCCCCCGGAATGGGCCAGAGACCCAGTACTTC
>TRBV30|many|NA|TRBJ1-1
CAWSVLTEAFF
TGTGCCTGGAGTGTACTCACTGAAGCTTTCTTT
>TRBV7-2|NA|NA|TRBJ2-7
CASSPGSGGYEQYF
TGTGCCAGCAGCCCAGGGAGTGGGGGCTACGAGCAGTACTTC